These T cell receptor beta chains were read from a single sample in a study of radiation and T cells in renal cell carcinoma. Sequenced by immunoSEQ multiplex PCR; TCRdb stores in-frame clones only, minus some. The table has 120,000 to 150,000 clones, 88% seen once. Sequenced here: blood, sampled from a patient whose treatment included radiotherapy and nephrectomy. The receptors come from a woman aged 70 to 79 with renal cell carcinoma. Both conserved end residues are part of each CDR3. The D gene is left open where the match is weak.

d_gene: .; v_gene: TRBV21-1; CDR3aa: CASGTTGGNTIYF
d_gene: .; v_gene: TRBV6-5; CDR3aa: CASSSRGAGANVLTF
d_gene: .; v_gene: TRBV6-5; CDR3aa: CASSYSEVNYEQYF
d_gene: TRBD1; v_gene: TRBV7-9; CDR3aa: CASSPPGQGGPNEKLFF
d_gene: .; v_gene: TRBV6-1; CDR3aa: CASSEVGTASNQPQHF
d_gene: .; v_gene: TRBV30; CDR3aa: CAWSVGRGLAPLHF
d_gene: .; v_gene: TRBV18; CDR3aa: CASSPPGSGANVLTF
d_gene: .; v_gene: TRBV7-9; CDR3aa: CASSLRALSDEQYF
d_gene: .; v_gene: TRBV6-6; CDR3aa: CASRNAQGNGYTF
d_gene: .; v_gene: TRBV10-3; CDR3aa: CAISPAGRATNEKLFF
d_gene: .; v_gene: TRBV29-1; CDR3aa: CSASREDDTEAFF
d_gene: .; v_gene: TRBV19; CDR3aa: CASSNVNTEAFF
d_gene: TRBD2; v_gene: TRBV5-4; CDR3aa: CASSPIAGGGEETQYF
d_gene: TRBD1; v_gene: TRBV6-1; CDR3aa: CASSDSTGVEEQYF
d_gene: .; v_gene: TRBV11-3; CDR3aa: CASSFGIYGYTF
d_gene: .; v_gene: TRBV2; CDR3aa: CASSGWDKRYGYTF
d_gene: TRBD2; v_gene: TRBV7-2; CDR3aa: CASSPSGLAGNTGELFF
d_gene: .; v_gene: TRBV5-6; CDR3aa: CASSLMGNTEAFF
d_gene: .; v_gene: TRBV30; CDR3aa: CAWSDLPGQWNTEAFF
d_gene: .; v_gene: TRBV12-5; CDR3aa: CASGLVPQGRGAFF
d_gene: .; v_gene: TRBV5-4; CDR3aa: CASSRRTVSTDTQYF
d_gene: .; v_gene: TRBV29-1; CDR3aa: CSADRGNTGELFF
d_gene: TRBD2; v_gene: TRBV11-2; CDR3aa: CASSLIGLAGGAEQYF
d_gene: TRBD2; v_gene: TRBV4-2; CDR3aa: CASSQELAGGTDTQYF
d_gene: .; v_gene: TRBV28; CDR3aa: CASSSRASFTEAFF
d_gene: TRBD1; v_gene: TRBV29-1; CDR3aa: CSGSGQGALNEQFF
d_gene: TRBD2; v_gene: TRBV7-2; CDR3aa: CASSLTRGGSGANVLTF
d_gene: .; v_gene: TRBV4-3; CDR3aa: CASSQDKGSNQPQHF
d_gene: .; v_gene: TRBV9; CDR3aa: CASSVDSTTNEKLFF
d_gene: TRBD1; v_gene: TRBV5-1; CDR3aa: CASSLLKTGANSPLHF
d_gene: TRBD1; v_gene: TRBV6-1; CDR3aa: CASNRGEGEKLFF
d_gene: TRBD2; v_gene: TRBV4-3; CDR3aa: CASSHAGTSGETQYF
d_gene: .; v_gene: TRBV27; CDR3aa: CASRRSGAGYGYTF
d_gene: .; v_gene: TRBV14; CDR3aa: CASSQDLVDEQFF
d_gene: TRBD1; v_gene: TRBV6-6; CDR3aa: CASSWGQGGETQYF
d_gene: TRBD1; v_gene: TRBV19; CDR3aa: CASSIQGARGNEQFF
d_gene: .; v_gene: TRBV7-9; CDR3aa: CASSTPRQGRLSNYEQYF
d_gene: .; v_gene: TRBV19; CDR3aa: CASSIDTWPLQFF
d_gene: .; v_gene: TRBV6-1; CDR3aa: CASSGKGGGNQPQHF
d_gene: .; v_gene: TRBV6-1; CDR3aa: CASSVLAGVGTEAFF
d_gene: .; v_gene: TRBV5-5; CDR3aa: CASSFWQGEKLFF
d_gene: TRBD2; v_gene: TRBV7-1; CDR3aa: CASSLRLAGLYNEQFF
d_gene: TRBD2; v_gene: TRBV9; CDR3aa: CASSEGTSGSHYEQYF
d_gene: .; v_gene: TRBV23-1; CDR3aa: CASSQWQPNQPQHF
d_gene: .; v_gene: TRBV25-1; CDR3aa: CASRNGGEAFF
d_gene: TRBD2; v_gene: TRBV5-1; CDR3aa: CASTPTSGGAYEQYF
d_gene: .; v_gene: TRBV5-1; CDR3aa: CASSFFSREGGLGYEQYF
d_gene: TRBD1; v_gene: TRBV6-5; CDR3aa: CASSYSRTGVTEAFF
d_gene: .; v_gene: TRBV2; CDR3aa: CASIPLQGAEAFF
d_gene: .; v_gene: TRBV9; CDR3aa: CASSVGGELDNSPLHF
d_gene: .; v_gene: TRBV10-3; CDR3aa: CAISARGTAAEAFF
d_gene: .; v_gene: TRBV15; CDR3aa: CATSRETVGYEQYF
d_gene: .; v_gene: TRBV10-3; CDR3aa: CAISLTTDSGNTIYF
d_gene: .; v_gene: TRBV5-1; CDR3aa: CASSGAGARGAKNIQYF
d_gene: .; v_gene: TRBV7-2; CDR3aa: CASSSQDGLTNIQYF